Given below is one TCR beta chain in context. The data are from a study of blood T cell repertoires in COVID-19. Study details: Italy, Spain and the United States were the sources of the convalescent and acute COVID-19 samples. T cells, B-cell-depleted T cells, or PBMCs supplied cDNA or gDNA.

The CDR3 totals 11 residues. V was pared by 5 bases and J by 4 bases, with 5 bases between. Looked up from germline, CDR1 is LNHDA and CDR2 is SQIVND (reference sequence). Per the authors' pipeline: Counts of nucleated cells, estimated from reference gene primer amplification, were obtained. Sequenced by immunoSEQ multiplex PCR; TCRdb stores in-frame clones only, minus some. The V and J calls and the clone size are those of that table, but D and trimming were determined from the DNA. The sample carries around 30,000 clones, about 92% recorded once. The chain joins TRBV19 to TRBJ1-1; D not resolved. The sample was peripheral blood. The receptor was derived from an older man with acute or convalescent COVID-19. The CDR3 region is CASSAATEAFF. The DNA for the CDR3 is TGTGCCAGTAGTGCGGCCACTGAAGCTTTCTTT.